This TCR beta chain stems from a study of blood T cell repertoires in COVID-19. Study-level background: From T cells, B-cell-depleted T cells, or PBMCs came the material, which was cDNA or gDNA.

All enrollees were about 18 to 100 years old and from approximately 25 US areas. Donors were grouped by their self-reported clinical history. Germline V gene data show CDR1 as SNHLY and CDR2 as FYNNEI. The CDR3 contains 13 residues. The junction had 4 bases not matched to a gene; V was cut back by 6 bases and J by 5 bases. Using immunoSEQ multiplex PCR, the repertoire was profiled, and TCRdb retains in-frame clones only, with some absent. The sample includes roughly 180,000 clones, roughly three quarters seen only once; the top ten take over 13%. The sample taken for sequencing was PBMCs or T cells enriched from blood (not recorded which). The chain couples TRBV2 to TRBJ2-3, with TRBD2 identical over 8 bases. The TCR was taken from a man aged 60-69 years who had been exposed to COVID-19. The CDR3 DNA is TGTGCCAGCAGGGCGGGAGGAATAGATACGCAGTATTTT. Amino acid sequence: CASRAGGIDTQYF.